This T cell receptor (beta chain) emerged from a study of beta chain features in type 1 diabetes. Study-wide points: Type 1 diabetes patients had moderately but significantly shorter TCRB CDR3s in all four CD4+ subsets.

This CDR3 has 14 amino acids. Looked up from germline, CDR1 is MNHEY and CDR2 is SMNVEV (reference sequence). Trimming shortened V by 6 bases and J by 7 bases, and 16 bases separated the two germline ends. Expressed TCRB transcripts got sequenced, as all isolated RNA was reverse transcribed. Repertoires were generated with immunoSEQ multiplex PCR, while TCRdb's copy carries only in-frame clones and drops some. The sample includes some 150,000 clones, less than 15% seen only once; the top ten take around 1.4%. Points on this clone: The antigen remains undetermined.

V and J are TRBV27 and TRBJ2-1; D is ambiguous. The sequence came from a man between 18 and 35 years old with type 1 diabetes. The sequenced material came from central memory CD4+ T cells from blood. This chain's CDR3 is CASSLQLGSNEQFF. The CDR3 coding sequence is TGTGCCAGCAGCCTACAGTTGGGGTCTAATGAGCAGTTCTTC.